This note documents a single TCR beta chain sequence. Its target antigen remains unknown. One base away there is no much larger clone; base qualities are not given. The time point label of this sample denotes: patch test 2, 6 weeks after DPC sensitization. The treatment or condition label, read with the paper, signifies: therapeutic diphenylcyclopropenone sensitization with weekly scalp DPC. Blood at each patch-test visit was drawn before the patch test was applied. Patients were considered eligible if aged 18 to 70, diagnosed with alopecia and deemed suitable for DPC therapy, and patients were excluded if pregnant. Total RNA was extracted from unfractionated whole blood collected in Tempus Blood RNA tubes. The data are from a study of human T cells and chemical hapten exposure (dated by TCRdb to 2020 to 2023). At the level of the whole study: For sensitization, 2% DPC in acetone was applied to a 2 cm by 2 cm area of upper inner arm skin. Patch testing on the upper back used Finn chambers containing 0.01% DPC, with scoring done after 6 days according to International Contact Dermatitis Research Group standards. Peripheral blood TCR repertoire changes were tracked in vivo in alopecia patients during primary and secondary sensitization to the hapten diphenylcyclopropenone (DPC). Most of the patients in the cohort were female, and the cohort covered alopecia areata with under or over 50% scalp involvement, alopecia totalis and alopecia universalis. Blood samples were taken from patients before sensitization (week 0) and at 2, 6 and about 24 weeks after DPC sensitization. Libraries were pooled for sequencing, and variation in per-sample TCR yields was attributed mainly to small differences in library volumes within the pool. For TCR sequencing, blood came from some 31 alopecia patients at anywhere from one to four time points (pre-sensitization, 2, 6 and 24 weeks). Weekly therapeutic DPC doses were additionally applied to the scalp of patients throughout the approximately 25-week study period. The research as a whole found: Expanded TCRs formed significantly more large CDR3 similarity clusters than pre-sensitization or healthy control sets, consistent with antigen-driven responses. Repeated subsampling changed both the strength of the expansion versus patch-test correlation and the threshold at which that correlation became significant. Alopecia, a presumed autoimmune disease, was present in all patients, so the immune response of the patients might differ from that of healthy individuals. Patch test score correlated positively with the number of PT1 expanded TCRs, reaching significance at thresholds 8, 16 and 32 but not at 4. DPC sensitization did not change how many TCRs were above 1 in 1000 frequency, and no evidence was found of alterations in global repertoire structure.

Library preparation was by RACE. Sequencing was carried out with a NextSeq 500. During library preparation, unique molecular identifiers were attached to individual cDNA molecules so that TCRs could be counted in a quantitative, reproducible way. Both TCR alpha and TCR beta chains were sequenced from each blood RNA sample. The authors' pipeline ran thus. Samples had a median of 95,638 TCRs, with a range from roughly 23,224 to 700,000. V, J and CDR3 annotation of the TCR reads was performed with the Decombinator software suite. For the PS versus PT1 abundance plots, all samples were subsampled to the same number of TCRs (28,000). TCRs were defined as expanded if absent before sensitization and observed at least eight times at the 2-week time point. Using fastp trimming at Q25 and MiXCR clonotype assembly, TCRdb reanalyzed the public sequencing data and kept in-frame beta chains. When rows share a CDR3 protein, they turn into one entry using the most common DNA and genes. The V and J calls come from TCRdb's annotation, not from the publication. The sample data list 140,000 or so distinct CDR3 sequences, and approximately 12% of these were observed just once. Clones ranked in the top ten supply 1.3% to 1.5% of the sample.

The sequence was obtained from a woman aged 45 to 65 with alopecia areata. Some clones in this sample may be carry-over from other donors' samples. Here the sequenced sample was whole blood, taken in connection with sensitization to the hapten diphenylcyclopropenone (DPC).

Here is the DNA: TGTGCCCGGGGACATCCTAGCTCTGGGGCCAACGTCCTGACTTTC. Protein translation: CARGHPSSGANVLTF. The V and J segments used are TRBV2 and TRBJ2-6; the D gene is perhaps TRBD1, on 6 matching bases. The CDR3 covers 15 residues, taking in both the cysteine and the phenylalanine. Only the CDR3 region is kept as DNA, spanning 45 bases read in frame from base 1. V is shortened by 11 bases, J by 0 bases, and the region joining them spans 14 bases. The germline V gene provides CDR1 SNHLY and CDR2 FYNNEI.